One sample yielded the 8 T cell receptor beta chains listed below, sequenced in a study of blood T cell repertoires in COVID-19. Only in-frame clones appear in the TCRdb table, and some are missing; sequencing was by immunoSEQ multiplex PCR. There are approximately 150,000 clones in the sample; around 72% occur only once, and about 1.8% lies in the top ten. Sequenced: peripheral blood. The receptors here all came from a woman aged 60-70 years with acute or convalescent COVID-19.

The V and J genes are TRBV12-3 or TRBV12-4 and TRBJ2-5; 8 bases align to TRBD1. V lost 5 bases and J lost 7; bases outside the gene matches: 6. This CDR3 contains 13 residues. The CDR3 sequence is CASSLSTGGTQYF. The CDR3, as DNA: TGTGCCAGCAGTCTCTCTACAGGGGGGACCCAGTACTTC.

The rearrangement links TRBV7-9 to TRBJ1-5; the D gene is possibly TRBD1 (5 bases). This CDR3 is 14 amino acids long. CDR1 is SEHNR and CDR2 is FQNEAQ in the germline V gene (reference sequence). The V end was cut by 1 base, the J end by 7 bases, with 11 bases between. CDR3 bases: TGTGCCAGCAGCTTAGAGGGGATTGGCCAGCCCCAGCATTTT. Residues: CASSLEGIGQPQHF.

The chain joins TRBV4-1 to TRBJ2-3; D is unresolved. The V end was cut by 4 bases, the J end by 6 bases, with 11 bases between. CDR1 is MGHRA, CDR2 YSYEKL, per germline. This CDR3 has 13 residues. This CDR3 is CASSLVWLDTQYF. The CDR3 DNA reads as TGCGCCAGCAGCCTCGTTTGGCTGGATACGCAGTATTTT.

The chain has TRBV7-8 and TRBJ2-7; 8 bases are shared with TRBD2. J gave up 3 bases and V 4 bases, and 5 bases lay outside the gene matches. The CDR3 runs to 14 residues. The germline V gene encodes CDR1 SGHVS and CDR2 FQNEAQ. The CDR3 nucleotides read TGTGCCAGCAGCTGGAGCGGGAGTAGCTACGAGCAGTACTTC. As protein: CASSWSGSSYEQYF. Full variable domain (missing parts from reference TRBV7-8 and TRBJ2-7): GAGVSQSPRYKVAKRGQDVALRCDPISGHVSLFWYQQALGQGPEFLTYFQNEAQLDKSGLPSDRFFAERPEGSVSTLKIQRTQQEDSAVYLCASSWSGSSYEQYFGPGTRLTVT.

V and J are TRBV25-1 and TRBJ1-2, with a tentative D call TRBD1 (5 bases). The CDR3 consists of 13 residues. Germline V gene lookup returns CDR1 MGHDK and CDR2 SYGVNS. Trimming pared 6 bases from V and 8 bases from J, leaving 16 bases between. The CDR3 sequence: CASSGYSREGYTF. The CDR3 bases are TGTGCCAGCAGCGGTTATTCCAGGGAAGGCTACACCTTC.

The J gene is TRBJ2-1, the V gene TRBV5-1, with D tentatively TRBD1 (5 bases). The CDR3 is made up of 14 amino acids. Deletions cut 4 bases from V and 2 bases from J, with 10 bases between. Germline CDR1 reads SGHRS; CDR2 reads YFSETQ. The CDR3 loop is CASSPGQTYNEQFF. The CDR3 DNA sequence: TGCGCCAGCAGCCCAGGACAAACCTACAATGAGCAGTTCTTC.

The chain recombines TRBV3-1 (or the pseudogene TRBV3-2) with TRBJ2-1; D is unresolved. V was cut by 2 bases and J by 9 bases, with 8 bases left in between. The germline CDR1 and CDR2 sequences are LGHDT and YNNKEL (reference sequence). The CDR3 sequence is 12 residues long. The CDR3 reads CASSQFKAEQFF. The CDR3 DNA sequence: TGTGCCAGCAGCCAATTTAAAGCTGAGCAGTTCTTC.

This chain connects TRBV20-1 to TRBJ2-5, with D perhaps TRBD2 (6 bases). Germline CDR1 reads DFQATT; CDR2 reads SNEGSKA (reference sequence). The CDR3 runs to 11 residues. Deletions cut 4 bases from V and 5 bases from J, with 8 bases between. This chain's CDR3 is CSAKAGETQYF. The DNA for the CDR3 is TGCAGTGCTAAGGCGGGGGAGACCCAGTACTTC.